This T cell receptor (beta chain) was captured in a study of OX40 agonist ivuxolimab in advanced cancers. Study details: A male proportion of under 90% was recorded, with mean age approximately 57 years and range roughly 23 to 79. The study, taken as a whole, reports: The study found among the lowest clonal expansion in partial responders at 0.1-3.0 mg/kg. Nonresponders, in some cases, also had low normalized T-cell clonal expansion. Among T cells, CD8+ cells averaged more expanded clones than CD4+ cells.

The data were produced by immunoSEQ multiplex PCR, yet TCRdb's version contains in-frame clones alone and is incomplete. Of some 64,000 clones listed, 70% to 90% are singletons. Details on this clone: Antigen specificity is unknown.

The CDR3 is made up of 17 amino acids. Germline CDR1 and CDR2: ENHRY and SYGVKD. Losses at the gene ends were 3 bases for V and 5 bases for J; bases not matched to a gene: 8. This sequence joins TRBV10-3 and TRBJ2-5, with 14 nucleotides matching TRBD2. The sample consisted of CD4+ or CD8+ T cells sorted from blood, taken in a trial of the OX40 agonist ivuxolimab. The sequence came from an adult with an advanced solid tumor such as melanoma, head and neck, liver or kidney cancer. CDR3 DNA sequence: TGTGCCATCAGTGACTTGACTAGCGGGGGGGCTTTGGAGACCCAGTACTTC. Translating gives CAISDLTSGGALETQYF.